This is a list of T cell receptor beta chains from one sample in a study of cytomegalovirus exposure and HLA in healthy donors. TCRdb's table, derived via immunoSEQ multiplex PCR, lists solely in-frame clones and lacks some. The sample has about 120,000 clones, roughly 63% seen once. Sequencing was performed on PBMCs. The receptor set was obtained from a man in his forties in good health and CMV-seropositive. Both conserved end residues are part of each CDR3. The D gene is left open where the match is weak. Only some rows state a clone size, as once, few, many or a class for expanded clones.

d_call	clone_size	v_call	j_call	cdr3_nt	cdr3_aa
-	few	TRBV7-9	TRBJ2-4	TGTGCCAGCAGCTTAACGCTGGGGGCAGCCAAAAACATTCAGTACTTC	CASSLTLGAAKNIQYF
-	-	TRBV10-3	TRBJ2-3	TGTGCCATCAGTGAGTCGTCGGGTGATACGCAGTATTTT	CAISESSGDTQYF
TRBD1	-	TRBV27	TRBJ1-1	TGTGCCAGCAGCGACACCGGGACAGGGGGCAAAGCTTTCTTT	CASSDTGTGGKAFF
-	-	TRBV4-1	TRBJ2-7	TGCGCCAGCAGCCAAGGGACTCAGAGGGCCTACGAGCAGTACTTC	CASSQGTQRAYEQYF
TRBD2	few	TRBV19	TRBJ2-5	TGTGCCAGAGTATTATCCCCACTAGCGGGCCAAGAGACCCAGTACTTC	CARVLSPLAGQETQYF
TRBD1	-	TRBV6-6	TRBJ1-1	TGTGCCAGCAGTTTCAGCGAAGGGGGCGCCCCTGAAGCTTTCTTT	CASSFSEGGAPEAFF
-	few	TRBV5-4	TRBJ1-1	TGTGCCAGCAGCCCCGAAGTGAGGAGCCAGAACACTGAAGCTTTCTTT	CASSPEVRSQNTEAFF
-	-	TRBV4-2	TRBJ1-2	TGTGCCAGCAGCCAAGCCCACAGTTCTAACTATGGCTACACCTTC	CASSQAHSSNYGYTF
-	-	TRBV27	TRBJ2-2	TGTGCCAGCAGCCTCAGGGCTTCGAACACCGGGGAGCTGTTTTTT	CASSLRASNTGELFF
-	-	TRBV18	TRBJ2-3	TGTGCCAGCTCACCTCCGACGTGGAGCGGAAGCACAGATACGCAGTATTTT	CASSPPTWSGSTDTQYF
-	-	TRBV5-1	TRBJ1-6	TGCGCCAGCAAAGAACAGAGCTCCTATAATTCACCCCTCCACTTT	CASKEQSSYNSPLHF
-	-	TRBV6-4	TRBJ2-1	TGTGCCAGCAGTGACGAACTATTCTCCAATGAGCAGTTCTTC	CASSDELFSNEQFF
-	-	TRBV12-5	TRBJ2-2	TGTGCTAGTCAAAGGCAGGGCCGCACCGGGGAGCTGTTTTTT	CASQRQGRTGELFF
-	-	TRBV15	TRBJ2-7	TGTGCCACCAGCAGAGATCAGGGCGAGCAGTACTTC	CATSRDQGEQYF
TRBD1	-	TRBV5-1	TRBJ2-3	TGCGCCAGCAGCCTAGGACAGGGAAGGTCTGATACGCAGTATTTT	CASSLGQGRSDTQYF
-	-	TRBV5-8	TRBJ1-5	TGTGCCAGCAGAGACGACAGACAGCCCCAGCATTTT	CASRDDRQPQHF
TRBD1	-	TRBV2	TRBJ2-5	TGTGCCAGCAGTGATAGGGACAGGCAAGAGACCCAGTACTTC	CASSDRDRQETQYF
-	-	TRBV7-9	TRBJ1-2	TGTGCCAGCAGCCGTGCCGGGAGCATATATGGCTACACCTTC	CASSRAGSIYGYTF
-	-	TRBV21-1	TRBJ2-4	TGTGCCAGCAGCAAAGGGGACTATCCGTCCCTCAACATTCAGTACTTC	CASSKGDYPSLNIQYF
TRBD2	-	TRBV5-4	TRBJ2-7	TGTGCCAGCAGCTTGGCTGGCGGGGGGGAAGAGCAGTACTTC	CASSLAGGGEEQYF
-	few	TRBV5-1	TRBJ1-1	TGCGCCAGCAGCTTGGTTCCGACAGTCACTGAAGCTTTCTTT	CASSLVPTVTEAFF
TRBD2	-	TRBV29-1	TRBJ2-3	TGCAGCGTTGAAGGGCGGGGAGGGATGGCAGATACGCAGTATTTT	CSVEGRGGMADTQYF
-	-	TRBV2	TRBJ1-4	TGTGCCAGCAGTGAACAGGGCCACCGGCTGGGTGAAAAACTGTTTTTT	CASSEQGHRLGEKLFF
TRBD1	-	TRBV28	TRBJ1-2	TGTGCCAGTATCCGGGACAGTTATAACTATGGCTACACCTTC	CASIRDSYNYGYTF
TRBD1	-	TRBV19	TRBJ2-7	TGTGCCAGTAGTCAGACCGGGACAGTGAACTACGAGCAGTACTTC	CASSQTGTVNYEQYF
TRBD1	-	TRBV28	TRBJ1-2	TGTGCCAGCAGTTCTGGACAGGGGCTCGGTGGCTACACCTTC	CASSSGQGLGGYTF
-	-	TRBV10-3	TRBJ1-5	TGTGCCATCAGTGGGGGCCAAGGCAATCAGCCCCAGCATTTT	CAISGGQGNQPQHF
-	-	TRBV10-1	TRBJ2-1	TGCGCCAGCAGTAACGTCAGGTACAATGAGCAGTTCTTC	CASSNVRYNEQFF
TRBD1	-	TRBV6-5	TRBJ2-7	TGTGCCAGCAGGAAACAGGGGAACGAGCAGTACTTC	CASRKQGNEQYF
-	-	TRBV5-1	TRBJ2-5	TGCGCCAGCAGCTTGGGCCCTTGGGGGGAAGAGACCCAGTACTTC	CASSLGPWGEETQYF
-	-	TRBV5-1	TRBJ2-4	TGCGCCAGCAGCTTGGAGCCTACGGCCAAAAACATTCAGTACTTC	CASSLEPTAKNIQYF
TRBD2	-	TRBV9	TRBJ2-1	TGTGCCAGCAGCGCGGGACTAGATGGGGGTGAGCAGTTCTTC	CASSAGLDGGEQFF
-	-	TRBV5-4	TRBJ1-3	TGTGCCAGCAGCCCCGGGGGGGAGCACACCATATATTTT	CASSPGGEHTIYF
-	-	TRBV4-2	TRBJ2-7	TGTGCCAGCAGCCGGGGCGGAGCCTCCTACGAGCAGTACTTC	CASSRGGASYEQYF
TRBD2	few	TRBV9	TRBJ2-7	TGTGCCAGCAGCGCAATAGAACTAGCGGGAGGCGAGCAGTACTTC	CASSAIELAGGEQYF
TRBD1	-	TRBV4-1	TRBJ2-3	TGCGCCAGCAGCCAAGATACGGGCAGGGGGAAGAGAGATACGCAGTATTTT	CASSQDTGRGKRDTQYF
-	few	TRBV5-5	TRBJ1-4	TGTGCCAGCAGCTTTGCGGTCGGGGTTAATGAAAAACTGTTTTTT	CASSFAVGVNEKLFF
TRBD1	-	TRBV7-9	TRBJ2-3	TGTGCCAGCAGCTTAGGGGGACAGGGGAGCACGCAGTATTTT	CASSLGGQGSTQYF
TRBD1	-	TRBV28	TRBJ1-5	TGTGCCAGCAGCCTCGGACAGGGCAATCAGCCCCAGCATTTT	CASSLGQGNQPQHF
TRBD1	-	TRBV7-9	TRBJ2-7	TGTGCCAGCAGCTTAGGTTTTTCGGGGGACAGGGGCCACGAGCAGTACTTC	CASSLGFSGDRGHEQYF
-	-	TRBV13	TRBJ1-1	TGTGCCAGCAGCTTAGGCGAACGAGTGTACACTGAAGCTTTCTTT	CASSLGERVYTEAFF
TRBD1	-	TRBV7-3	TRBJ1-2	TGTGCCAGCAGCTTAAGCGTGAGGACAGGGGTTTTGGGTGGCTACACCTTC	CASSLSVRTGVLGGYTF
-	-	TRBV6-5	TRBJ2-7	TGTGCCAGCAGTCCCCGTCAGGCCTACGAGCAGTACTTC	CASSPRQAYEQYF
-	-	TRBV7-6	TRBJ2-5	TGTGCCAGCAGCTCCACCTCGGAGGGATTGGAGACCCAGTACTTC	CASSSTSEGLETQYF
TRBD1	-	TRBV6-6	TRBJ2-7	TGTGCCAGCAGGGGTGTGGGACAGGGGGTCCACGAGCAGTACTTC	CASRGVGQGVHEQYF
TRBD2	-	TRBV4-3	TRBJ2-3	TGCGCCAGCAGCCAAGTAGCTAGCGGGAGTTCAGATACGCAGTATTTT	CASSQVASGSSDTQYF
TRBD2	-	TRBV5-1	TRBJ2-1	TGCGCCAGCAGCTCGCTAGCGGGGGCCGACAATGAGCAGTTCTTC	CASSSLAGADNEQFF
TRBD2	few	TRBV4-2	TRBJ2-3	TGTGCCAGCAGCGTATCAGCGGGAGGGAGCACAGATACGCAGTATTTT	CASSVSAGGSTDTQYF
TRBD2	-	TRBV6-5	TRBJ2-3	TGTGCCAGCAGTTACGCTAGCGGGGTCACAGATACGCAGTATTTT	CASSYASGVTDTQYF
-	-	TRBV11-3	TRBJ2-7	TGTGCCAGCAGCTTACACGGGGGCTACGAGCAGTACTTC	CASSLHGGYEQYF
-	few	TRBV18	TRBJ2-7	TGTGCCAGCTCACTTACTAGCTTTGTCGACGAGCAGTACTTC	CASSLTSFVDEQYF
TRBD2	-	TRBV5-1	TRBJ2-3	TGCGCCAGCGGGACTAGCGGGAAACAGGATACGCAGTATTTT	CASGTSGKQDTQYF
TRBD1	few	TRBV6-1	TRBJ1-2	TGTGCCAGCAGTGAAGGACAGGGAGTTACCTATGGCTACACCTTC	CASSEGQGVTYGYTF
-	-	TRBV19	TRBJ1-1	TGTGCCAGTAGTCTCCTAGGGGGTACTGAAGCTTTCTTT	CASSLLGGTEAFF
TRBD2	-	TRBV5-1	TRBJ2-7	TGCGCCAGCAGCTTGGCCGAACTAGCGGGAGAGTACGAGCAGTACTTC	CASSLAELAGEYEQYF
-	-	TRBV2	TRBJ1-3	TGTGCCAGTGAGGGCACTGGAAACACCATATATTTT	CASEGTGNTIYF
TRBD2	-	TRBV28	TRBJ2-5	TGTGCCAGCAGTTTAATGGGCGGGAGAGGGGAGACCCAGTACTTC	CASSLMGGRGETQYF